These T cell receptor beta chains were read from a single sample in a study of blood T cell repertoires in COVID-19. Clones were read by immunoSEQ multiplex PCR, and TCRdb kept only the in-frame ones, dropping some. In the table there are some 250,000 clones, 75% to 85% of which are singletons. Material: peripheral blood. The receptors were gathered from a woman aged 80 or over with COVID-19, enrolled during active disease. Both conserved end residues are part of each CDR3. Fields, in order: clone size, V gene, J gene, D gene, CDR3 DNA, CDR3 protein. A D gene is named only where the DNA matches it firmly. Only part of the rows carry a size: once, few, many, or a class if the clone is expanded.

size: -
V: TRBV6-6
J: TRBJ1-1
D: -
DNA: TGTGCCAGCAGCCAGGGAAGGTTTGAAGCTTTCTTT
CDR3: CASSQGRFEAFF

size: -
V: TRBV3-1/TRBV3-2
J: TRBJ2-4
D: -
DNA: TGTGCCAGCAGCCAAGGGGGACAAGTAGCCAAAAACATTCAGTACTTC
CDR3: CASSQGGQVAKNIQYF

size: few
V: TRBV2
J: TRBJ1-6
D: -
DNA: TGTGCCAGCAGGAGGGAAGGGAATTCACCCCTCCACTTT
CDR3: CASRREGNSPLHF

size: -
V: TRBV30
J: TRBJ1-2
D: TRBD1
DNA: TGTGCCTGGATTGACAGGGGTTGGGGCTATGGCTACACCTTC
CDR3: CAWIDRGWGYGYTF

size: -
V: TRBV7-9
J: TRBJ2-5
D: TRBD2
DNA: TGTGCCAGCAGCTTCTCCCAGCGGGAGTACAGAGAGACCCAGTACTTC
CDR3: CASSFSQREYRETQYF

size: -
V: TRBV18
J: TRBJ2-7
D: TRBD1
DNA: TGTGCCAGCTCACCGATCGGACAGGGGGCTGGCGAGCAGTACTTC
CDR3: CASSPIGQGAGEQYF

size: -
V: TRBV7-9
J: TRBJ1-3
D: -
DNA: TGTGCCAGCAGCTTAATGATTTCCGCGGGAAACACCATATATTTT
CDR3: CASSLMISAGNTIYF

size: -
V: TRBV5-6
J: TRBJ1-3
D: TRBD1
DNA: TGTGCCAGCAGCCGAGACAGGGCTGAGGGAAACACCATATATTTT
CDR3: CASSRDRAEGNTIYF

size: -
V: TRBV5-4
J: TRBJ1-2
D: TRBD1
DNA: TGTGCCAGCAGATCACTTCAGGGGGTCAAAGCTAACTATGGCTACACCTTC
CDR3: CASRSLQGVKANYGYTF

size: -
V: TRBV19
J: TRBJ2-5
D: -
DNA: TGTGCCAGTAGTTTCGGGTCCTCACAAGAGACCCAGTACTTC
CDR3: CASSFGSSQETQYF

size: -
V: TRBV5-1
J: TRBJ1-4
D: -
DNA: TGCGCCAGCAGCTTGACAGGGCCTATTAATGAAAAACTGTTTTTT
CDR3: CASSLTGPINEKLFF

size: -
V: TRBV15
J: TRBJ1-4
D: -
DNA: TGTGCCACCAGCAGAGATCTGTCACAGGAAAGGGGAAAACTGTTTTTT
CDR3: CATSRDLSQERGKLFF

size: -
V: TRBV4-3
J: TRBJ1-2
D: -
DNA: TGCGCCAGCAGCCCTGGCGGCACTAACTATGGCTACACCTTC
CDR3: CASSPGGTNYGYTF

size: -
V: TRBV20-1
J: TRBJ1-2
D: -
DNA: TGCAGTGCGCGGGTTAACTATGGCTACACCTTC
CDR3: CSARVNYGYTF

size: -
V: TRBV3-1/TRBV3-2
J: TRBJ1-6
D: TRBD1
DNA: TGTGCCAGCAGCCCTTGGACAGGAGGATCACCCCTCCACTTT
CDR3: CASSPWTGGSPLHF

size: -
V: TRBV7-9
J: TRBJ2-3
D: TRBD2
DNA: TGTGCCAGCAGCCCGGGGACTAGCGGGAGGGCCGCCACAGATACGCAGTATTTT
CDR3: CASSPGTSGRAATDTQYF

size: -
V: TRBV2
J: TRBJ1-6
D: TRBD1
DNA: TGTGCCAGCCGGGACAGGGATAATTCACCCCTCCACTTT
CDR3: CASRDRDNSPLHF

size: few
V: TRBV18
J: TRBJ1-2
D: -
DNA: TGTGCCAGCTCACCACATTTGTACGACAGCTACACCTTC
CDR3: CASSPHLYDSYTF

size: -
V: TRBV6-2/TRBV6-3
J: TRBJ1-1
D: -
DNA: TGTGCCAGCAGTTACTCAGCCAGGGCCCTCGAAGCTTTCTTT
CDR3: CASSYSARALEAFF

size: -
V: TRBV27
J: TRBJ1-1
D: TRBD1
DNA: TGTGCCAGCAGTAGATCCGCAGGGGGCACTGAAGCTTTCTTT
CDR3: CASSRSAGGTEAFF

size: -
V: TRBV4-2
J: TRBJ1-5
D: TRBD1
DNA: TGTGCCAGCAGCCCTATCGGCCAGGGGGCGTATCAGCCCCAGCATTTT
CDR3: CASSPIGQGAYQPQHF

size: -
V: TRBV27
J: TRBJ1-2
D: TRBD1
DNA: TGTGCCAGCAGGCCCCCGGGACAGGGGGTTTACTATGGCTACACCTTC
CDR3: CASRPPGQGVYYGYTF

size: -
V: TRBV6-5
J: TRBJ1-1
D: TRBD1
DNA: TGTGCCAGCAGTCGGACAGGGGGCCTTGTTGAAGCTTTCTTT
CDR3: CASSRTGGLVEAFF

size: -
V: TRBV18
J: TRBJ1-2
D: -
DNA: TGTGCCAGCTCACCAGCTACAGGGCACGGCTACACCTTC
CDR3: CASSPATGHGYTF

size: -
V: TRBV5-1
J: TRBJ2-3
D: TRBD2
DNA: TGCGCCCGCGGGGGGGGGACTAGCGGGAGGACGATCCCGAACACAGATACGCAGTATTTT
CDR3: CARGGGTSGRTIPNTDTQYF

size: -
V: TRBV5-4
J: TRBJ1-6
D: -
DNA: TGTGCCAGCAGCTTGATGGGAGGGTCCGGGCCGAGGCCCCTCCACTTT
CDR3: CASSLMGGSGPRPLHF

size: -
V: TRBV19
J: TRBJ1-1
D: -
DNA: TGTGCCAGTACCCCCCAGGGTCTACTCATGAACACTGAAGCTTTCTTT
CDR3: CASTPQGLLMNTEAFF

size: -
V: TRBV7-9
J: TRBJ1-6
D: -
DNA: TGTGCCAGCAGCCTGGACTTAAATAATTCACCCCTCCACTTT
CDR3: CASSLDLNNSPLHF

size: -
V: TRBV7-2
J: TRBJ2-7
D: -
DNA: TGTGCCAGCAGCCCAGGTCCCCTTAGCTACGAGCAGTACTTC
CDR3: CASSPGPLSYEQYF

size: -
V: TRBV7-2
J: TRBJ2-1
D: -
DNA: TGTGCCAGCAGTTTCAGCTCCTACAATGAGCAGTTCTTC
CDR3: CASSFSSYNEQFF

size: -
V: TRBV28
J: TRBJ1-2
D: -
DNA: TGTGCCAGCAGTTCCTCCGGGACACTCTATGGCTACACCTTC
CDR3: CASSSSGTLYGYTF

size: -
V: TRBV5-1
J: TRBJ2-1
D: -
DNA: TGCGCCAGCAGCTTGGCCGGGTCTGAGCAGTTCTTC
CDR3: CASSLAGSEQFF

size: -
V: TRBV19
J: TRBJ1-2
D: -
DNA: TGTGCCAGTAGTAGGACATATGGCTACACCTTC
CDR3: CASSRTYGYTF

size: -
V: TRBV7-9
J: TRBJ1-5
D: -
DNA: TGTGCCAGCAGCCAGGTGTGGAATCAGCCCCAGCATTTT
CDR3: CASSQVWNQPQHF

size: -
V: TRBV28
J: TRBJ1-2
D: TRBD1
DNA: TGTGCCAGCAGAGACAGGGCTCTCGGGGGTGGCTACACCTTC
CDR3: CASRDRALGGGYTF

size: -
V: TRBV6-4
J: TRBJ1-2
D: -
DNA: TGTGCTCTGAAGGCAGGGTATCGCTATGGCTACACCTTC
CDR3: CALKAGYRYGYTF

size: few
V: TRBV7-8
J: TRBJ2-7
D: TRBD2
DNA: TGTGCCAGCAGCTCCTTCCTGGGGAGGGGTTTCGACGAGCAGTACTTC
CDR3: CASSSFLGRGFDEQYF

size: -
V: TRBV6-2/TRBV6-3
J: TRBJ2-1
D: TRBD2
DNA: TGTGCCAGCAGTTACGGCGGGAGATTAGACAATGAGCAGTTCTTC
CDR3: CASSYGGRLDNEQFF

size: -
V: TRBV28
J: TRBJ1-4
D: -
DNA: TGTGCCAGCACCCAAGGCGGGGAGAATATACTGTTTTTT
CDR3: CASTQGGENILFF

size: -
V: TRBV7-7
J: TRBJ1-1
D: -
DNA: TGTGCTAGCAGTCGAGGGGAGGGGACTGAAGCTTTCTTT
CDR3: CASSRGEGTEAFF

size: -
V: TRBV27
J: TRBJ1-4
D: TRBD1
DNA: TGTGCCAGCACCCACTGGGAAGGGACAGGGGGCGAAAAACTGTTTTTT
CDR3: CASTHWEGTGGEKLFF

size: -
V: TRBV5-1
J: TRBJ2-5
D: TRBD2
DNA: TGCGCCAGCAGCTTGCCCGTACTAGCGGGAGGCCAAGAGACCCAGTACTTC
CDR3: CASSLPVLAGGQETQYF

size: -
V: TRBV7-2
J: TRBJ2-1
D: -
DNA: TGTGCCAGCAGCTTTCGGGGAACTTACTACGGTGAGCAGTTCTTC
CDR3: CASSFRGTYYGEQFF

size: few
V: TRBV18
J: TRBJ1-5
D: TRBD1
DNA: TGTGCCAGCTCACCGGGACAGGGGGGGAAACAGCCCCAGCATTTT
CDR3: CASSPGQGGKQPQHF

size: -
V: TRBV4-1
J: TRBJ1-3
D: -
DNA: TGCGCCAGCAGCCAGGCAGGGGCGCGGGACACCATATATTTT
CDR3: CASSQAGARDTIYF

size: -
V: TRBV5-5
J: TRBJ2-7
D: TRBD2
DNA: TGTGCCAGCAGCTTAGGGACTATACGAGAGCAGTACTTC
CDR3: CASSLGTIREQYF

size: -
V: TRBV30
J: TRBJ2-7
D: TRBD1
DNA: TGTGCCTGGAGTCGACAGGGGGCGAGCTACGAGCAGTACTTC
CDR3: CAWSRQGASYEQYF

size: -
V: TRBV5-8
J: TRBJ2-7
D: TRBD1
DNA: TGTGCCAGCAGCTTGGAAGGACAGGGGTACGAGCAGTACTTC
CDR3: CASSLEGQGYEQYF

size: -
V: TRBV7-2
J: TRBJ1-5
D: -
DNA: TGTGCCAGCAGCTTAGGGTCCGGGGGGGCCTATAGCAATCAGCCCCAGCATTTT
CDR3: CASSLGSGGAYSNQPQHF

size: -
V: TRBV6-5
J: TRBJ1-1
D: -
DNA: TGTGCCAGCAGTTACGACGGGGGTAGGACTGAAGCTTTCTTT
CDR3: CASSYDGGRTEAFF

size: -
V: TRBV28
J: TRBJ2-7
D: TRBD1
DNA: TGTGCCAGCAGGACGACAGGGGCAACCTACGAGCAGTACTTC
CDR3: CASRTTGATYEQYF

size: -
V: TRBV3-1/TRBV3-2
J: TRBJ1-2
D: -
DNA: TGTGCCAGCAGCCAGTTTCTACAGGGCTATGGCTACACCTTC
CDR3: CASSQFLQGYGYTF

size: -
V: TRBV5-1
J: TRBJ2-5
D: TRBD2
DNA: TGCGCCAGCAGCTTGGGAGTAGATTGGACTAGGGGAGAGACCCAGTACTTC
CDR3: CASSLGVDWTRGETQYF

size: -
V: TRBV7-9
J: TRBJ1-4
D: -
DNA: TGTGCCAGCAGCTCCGGAGGGAATCTTGAAAAACTGTTTTTT
CDR3: CASSSGGNLEKLFF

size: -
V: TRBV30
J: TRBJ2-7
D: -
DNA: TGTGCCTGGGTGGCCCGGGGTGCCTACGAGCAGTACTTC
CDR3: CAWVARGAYEQYF

size: once
V: TRBV14
J: TRBJ2-5
D: TRBD1
DNA: TGTGCCAGCAGCCCGGGACAGGGAGTTTACGGGGAGACCCAGTACTTC
CDR3: CASSPGQGVYGETQYF

size: -
V: TRBV6-5
J: TRBJ1-1
D: -
DNA: TGTGCCAGCGGTAAATTGACAACGACTGAAGCTTTCTTT
CDR3: CASGKLTTTEAFF

size: -
V: TRBV18
J: TRBJ2-1
D: TRBD2
DNA: TGTGCCAGCTCACCGACGAGCGGGATGTACAATGAGCAGTTCTTC
CDR3: CASSPTSGMYNEQFF

size: -
V: TRBV18
J: TRBJ2-7
D: TRBD2
DNA: TGTGCCAGCTCCCGGAGCGGGACTAGCGGGACCTACGAGCAGTACTTC
CDR3: CASSRSGTSGTYEQYF

size: -
V: TRBV3-1/TRBV3-2
J: TRBJ1-3
D: TRBD1
DNA: TGTGCCAGCAGTCCCGGGACAGGCTCTGGAAACACCATATATTTT
CDR3: CASSPGTGSGNTIYF